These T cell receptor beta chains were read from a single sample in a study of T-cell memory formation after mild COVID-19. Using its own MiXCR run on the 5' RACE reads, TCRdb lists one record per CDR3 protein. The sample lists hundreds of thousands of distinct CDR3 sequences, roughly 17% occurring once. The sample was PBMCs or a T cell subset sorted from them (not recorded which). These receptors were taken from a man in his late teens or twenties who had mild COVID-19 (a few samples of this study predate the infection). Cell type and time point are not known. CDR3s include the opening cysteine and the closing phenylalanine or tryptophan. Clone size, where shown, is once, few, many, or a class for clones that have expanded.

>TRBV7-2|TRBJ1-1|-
CASSSGNANEAFF
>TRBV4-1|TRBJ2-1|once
CASSQANTAGMVYNEQFF
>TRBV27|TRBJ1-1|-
CASYTGASTEAFF
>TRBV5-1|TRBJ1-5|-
CASRAGPSYQPQHF
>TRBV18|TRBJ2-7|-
CASSPSRTSYHEQYF
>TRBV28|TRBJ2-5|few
CASSPPQLGQETQYF
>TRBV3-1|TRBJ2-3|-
CASSRVEDTQYF
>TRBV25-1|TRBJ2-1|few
CASSERGIIRDEQFF
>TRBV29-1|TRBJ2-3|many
CSVESQGGADTQYF
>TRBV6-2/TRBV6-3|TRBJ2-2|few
CASTHLSPNRGEAGELFF
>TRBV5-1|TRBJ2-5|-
CASSASPRDASETQYF
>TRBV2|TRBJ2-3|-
CASSEAGGGGDTQYF
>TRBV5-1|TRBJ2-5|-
CASSFQAGGQETQYF
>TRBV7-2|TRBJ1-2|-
CASNPRGRNGYTF
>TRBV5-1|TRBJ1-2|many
CASSFGEGKGYTF
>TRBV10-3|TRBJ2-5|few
CAISVLGGGETQYF
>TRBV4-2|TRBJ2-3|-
CASSLKGGTSGGTDTQYF
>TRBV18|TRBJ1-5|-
CASSPGQGDQPQHF
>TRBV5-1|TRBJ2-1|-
CASSLSGTGFGNEQFF
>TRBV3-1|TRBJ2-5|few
CASSPKGGALETQYF
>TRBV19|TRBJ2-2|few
CASRRTGEAGELFF
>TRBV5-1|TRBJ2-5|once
CASRGTKETQYF
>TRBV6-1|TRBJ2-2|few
CATRNTGELFF
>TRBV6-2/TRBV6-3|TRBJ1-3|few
CASSYSMNSGNTIYF
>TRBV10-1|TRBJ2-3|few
CASSPERGAITDTQYF
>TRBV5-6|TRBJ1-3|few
CASSLVSGTDSGNTIYF
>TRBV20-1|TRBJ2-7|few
CSARAGTGGRYEQYF
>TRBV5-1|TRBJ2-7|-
CASSLSYQGVSYEQYF
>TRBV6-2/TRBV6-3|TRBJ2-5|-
CASSPWHQTQYF
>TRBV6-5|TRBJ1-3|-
CASSYSVFSGNTIYF
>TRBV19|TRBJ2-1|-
CASRWGNEQGQFF
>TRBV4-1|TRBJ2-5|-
CASSQVGGGLVQVTQYF
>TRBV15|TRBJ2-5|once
CATSRAFGTQETQYF
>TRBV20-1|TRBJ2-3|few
CSAPGLKGDTQYF
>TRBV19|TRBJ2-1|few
CASTRTGEQFF
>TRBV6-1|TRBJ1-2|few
CASSEASGYYGYTF